The source of this TCR beta chain is a study of CD8 T cells in ankylosing spondylitis (dated by TCRdb to 2016 to 2017). Concerning the study at large: To find TCR variants linked to disease, the study profiled T cell receptor beta repertoires in ankylosing spondylitis patients and healthy donors. Samples of peripheral blood were taken, and for ankylosing spondylitis patients, synovial fluid was collected as well. The whole study cohort included 108 healthy donors and over 20 ankylosing spondylitis patients.

CDR1 MNHEY and CDR2 SMNVEV were looked up in the germline V gene (reference sequence). From the cysteine through the phenylalanine, the CDR3 covers 18 amino acids. Only the CDR3 DNA is retained, 54 bases long and in frame from the first base. Trimming removed 5 bases from V and 0 bases from J; the gene matches leave 8 bases unexplained. Comment on this clonotype: The antigen it binds to is not known. There are no base qualities to consult, and no much larger clone falls within one base.

Sequenced using an Illumina HiSeq 2500. Quantitative 5'-RACE with molecular barcodes was the method used to prepare the TCR beta libraries. From the authors' description of their analysis: To identify disease-linked TCR variants, a new computational method was used, one built on a probabilistic model of VDJ rearrangement. TCRdb passed the public sequencing reads through fastp at Q25 and MiXCR, retaining productive beta sequences. Under each unique CDR3 protein, matching rows form one entry showing the most common genes and DNA. These V and J calls derive from TCRdb rather than the authors' analysis. The sample contains about 450,000 distinct CDR3 sequences, roughly 25% of them found a single time. The biggest ten clones account for about 1% of the sample. General findings and caveats noted by the study authors: Blood from ankylosing spondylitis patients appeared to be characterized by a TCR beta motif made up of several highly homologous amino acid variants. Some TCR beta motif variants had previously been reported in synovial fluid and blood of reactive arthritis patients, which suggested common disease-initiation mechanisms. According to the report, matched synovial fluid samples from ankylosing spondylitis patients were significantly enriched for the disease-linked clones. In peripheral blood, the disease-linked clones were found at relatively low frequencies and had a CD8+ phenotype.

This TCR was recovered from a male donor with ankylosing spondylitis. The chain uses TRBV27 and TRBJ2-5, and 14 bases in between align with TRBD2. The material sequenced was blood, either unsorted or a sorted T cell fraction (not recorded which). The CDR3 reads CASSPGLAGDQYQETQYF. The sequence in DNA is TGTGCCAGCAGTCCGGGACTAGCGGGAGACCAGTACCAAGAGACCCAGTACTTC.